This T cell receptor beta chain was sequenced during a study of blood T cell repertoires in COVID-19. Study background: The United States, Italy and Spain were the sources of the acute and convalescent COVID-19 samples.

TCRdb's copy holds only in-frame clones and misses some; the assay was immunoSEQ multiplex PCR. This table holds 90,000 to 150,000 clones, less than 85% found once. The table lists this clone with a few counts. CDR1 and CDR2 from the germline V gene are KGHSH and LQKENI. This CDR3 has 17 amino acids. With V trimmed by 4 bases and J by 3 bases, 8 bases remained unmatched. The specimen was peripheral blood. The sequence came from a man between 45 and 60 years old with acute or convalescent COVID-19. The V and J genes are TRBV18 and TRBJ1-5; 11 bases match TRBD1. In nucleotides, the CDR3 is TGTGCCAGCTCACAAATGCCGGGACAGGGGGACAATCAGCCCCAGCATTTT. This translates into CASSQMPGQGDNQPQHF.